The 25 T cell receptor beta chains below come from one sample, sequenced in a study of shared clonotypes between healthy human individuals. Libraries were prepared by immunoSEQ multiplex PCR; TCRdb keeps only in-frame clonotypes and omits some of them. Of some 2 million clones listed, roughly 95% are singletons. Material for sequencing was naive CD4+ T cells sorted from blood. The sample's subset: CD45RA+ positively selected. The receptors shown here come from a man aged 18 to 35 in good health.

V and J are TRBV10-3 and TRBJ2-7; the match to TRBD1 covers 9 bases. The CDR3 runs 16 residues. Germline assignment: CDR1 ENHRY and CDR2 SYGVKD. V shed 4 bases and J 3 bases; nucleotides not matched to a gene: 10. The CDR3 DNA follows: TGTGCCATCAGTGGGGCGTTGGGGACAGGGCTCTACGAGCAGTACTTC. Amino acids: CAISGALGTGLYEQYF.

This clone was counted a few times. The chain uses TRBV4-1 and TRBJ2-7; D not certain. Germline CDR1 and CDR2: MGHRA and YSYEKL. The V end was cut by 2 bases, the J end by 2 bases, with 10 bases between. The CDR3 sequence is 14 residues long. CDR3 sequence reads: CASSQNPSAYEQYF. In nucleotides, the CDR3 is TGCGCCAGCAGCCAAAATCCTAGTGCCTACGAGCAGTACTTC.

As concerns this clone: This sample includes further DNA sequences coding for the same CDR3. The chain is built from TRBV9 and TRBJ1-2, with TRBD1 identical over 9 bases. The trim removed 3 bases at V and 3 bases at J, leaving 6 bases unmatched. The germline gives CDR1 SGDLS, CDR2 YYNGEE. This CDR3 has 15 amino acids. The CDR3 DNA is TGTGCCAGCAGCGCCCCGGGACAGGGAGACTATGGCTACACCTTC. Protein sequence: CASSAPGQGDYGYTF.

The chain recombines TRBV25-1 with TRBJ1-2, with D perhaps TRBD1 (6 bases). This CDR3 is 13 amino acids long. V was trimmed by 4 bases and J by 4 bases, leaving 10 bases between them. Germline CDR1 reads MGHDK; CDR2 reads SYGVNS. CDR3 region: CASSASGVYGYTF. CDR3 sequence (DNA): TGTGCCAGCAGTGCCTCAGGGGTCTATGGCTACACCTTC.

The chain links TRBV6-5 to TRBJ2-2; 9 bases align to TRBD2. The CDR3 length is 14 residues. J gave up 6 bases and V 1 base, and 0 bases lay outside the gene matches. Germline lookup yields CDR1 MNHEY and CDR2 SVGAGI. The CDR3 nucleotides read TGTGCCAGCAGTTACTTAGCGGGAGCCGGGGAGCTGTTTTTT. Translation: CASSYLAGAGELFF.

The chain combines TRBV27 with TRBJ1-6; D remains unclear. Trimming shortened V by 2 bases and J by 8 bases, and 10 bases separated the two germline ends. The germline V gene encodes CDR1 MNHEY and CDR2 SMNVEV (reference sequence). This CDR3 spans 14 amino acids. CDR3 sequence reads: CASSLRRVDSPLHF. The CDR3 nucleotides read TGTGCCAGCAGTTTAAGGAGAGTTGATTCACCCCTCCACTTT.

V and J are TRBV7-6 and TRBJ1-6; D is possibly TRBD1 (5 bases). From germline, CDR1 is SGHVS and CDR2 FNYEAQ. The CDR3 length is 16 residues. The V end lost 2 bases, the J end lost 5 bases, and 13 bases lay between the germline ends. The CDR3 nucleotides are TGTGCCAGCAGCTTACGTGCAGGAGGGGATAATTCACCCCTCCACTTT. This codes for CASSLRAGGDNSPLHF. Full variable domain (rest looked up from reference TRBV7-6 and TRBJ1-6): GAGVSQSPRYKVTKRGQDVALRCDPISGHVSLYWYRQALGQGPEFLTYFNYEAQQDKSGLPNDRFSAERPEGSISTLTIQRTEQRDSAMYRCASSLRAGGDNSPLHFGNGTRLTVT.

The rearrangement links TRBV7-9 to TRBJ2-5, with D perhaps TRBD2 (5 bases). Trimming took 5 bases from V and 1 from J, leaving 14 bases between them. Per germline, CDR1 SEHNR and CDR2 FQNEAQ (reference sequence). The CDR3 is 15 amino acids. CDR3 sequence: CASSNGPAAQETQYF. The DNA for the CDR3 is TGTGCCAGCAGCAACGGTCCAGCGGCCCAAGAGACCCAGTACTTC.

This CDR3 reads CGGGRNTYEQYF. DNA of the CDR3: TGTGGAGGGGGGAGGAACACCTACGAGCAGTACTTC. The chain uses TRBV2 and TRBJ2-7; D is tentatively TRBD1 or TRBD2 (6 bases each). The germline CDR1 and CDR2 sequences are SNHLY and FYNNEI. The CDR3 contains 12 residues.

V usage is TRBV11-2 and J usage is TRBJ2-5; TRBD2 is a possible D gene (7 bases). The J call may be wrong; the DNA end is better matched by TRBJ2-7. Germline lookup yields CDR1 SGHAT and CDR2 FQNNGV. The CDR3 has 16 residues. The CDR3 sequence: CASSPRGRGLFYEQYF. The CDR3 DNA reads as TGTGCCAGCAGCCCCAGAGGGCGGGGGCTCTTCTACGAGCAGTACTTC.

The chain combines TRBV28 with TRBJ2-7; 9 bases match TRBD1. V lost 7 bases and J lost 2; bases outside the gene matches: 9. Germline V CDR1 and CDR2: MDHEN, SYDVKM. CDR3 length equals 15 residues. CDR3: CASNPGTGTTYEQYF. The CDR3 DNA reads TGTGCCAGCAACCCGGGGACAGGGACTACCTACGAGCAGTACTTC.

The V call is TRBV6-1, the J call TRBJ2-2, with D possibly TRBD2 on 6 matching bases. Trimming removed 4 bases from V and 4 bases from J, with 13 bases in between. Germline V CDR1 and CDR2: MNHNS, SASEGT. The CDR3 is 15 residues long. CDR3 sequence (DNA): TGTGCCAGCAGTGGGTGGCAGGGAGGCACCGGGGAGCTGTTTTTT. This gives the protein CASSGWQGGTGELFF.

This chain connects TRBV5-4 to TRBJ1-5, with 7 bases aligning to TRBD1. CDR1 is SGHNT and CDR2 is YYREEE in the germline V gene (reference sequence). With V trimmed by 4 bases and J by 7 bases, 5 bases remained unmatched. The CDR3 contains 13 residues. The CDR3 region is CASSLGTDQPQHF. CDR3 coding DNA: TGTGCCAGCAGCCTGGGGACAGACCAGCCCCAGCATTTT.

V usage is TRBV6-5 and J usage is TRBJ2-1; 13 bases are shared with TRBD2. Germline CDR1 reads MNHEY; CDR2 reads SVGAGI. V lost 2 bases, J lost 9 bases, and 4 bases stayed unmatched. This CDR3 contains 15 residues. The CDR3 bases are TGTGCCAGCAGTTACCGGACTAGCGGGAGTGGTGAGCAGTTCTTC. The encoded protein is CASSYRTSGSGEQFF.

This sequence joins TRBV5-6 and TRBJ2-1; 9 positions match TRBD1. Germline loops: CDR1 SGHDT, CDR2 YYEEEE. V lost 4 bases and J lost 1; bases outside the gene matches: 6. This CDR3 comprises 16 residues. CDR3 in amino acids: CASSPRTGESYNEQFF. The CDR3 region has the DNA TGTGCCAGCAGCCCCCGGACAGGGGAATCCTACAATGAGCAGTTCTTC.

This chain links TRBV4-1 with TRBJ2-6; TRBD1 aligns across 7 bases. Germline CDR1 MGHRA, CDR2 YSYEKL. Germline trimming cut 1 base from V and 0 bases from J; bases unmatched to any gene: 9. CDR3 length: 19 amino acids. Here the CDR3 DNA reads TGCGCCAGCAGCCAAGGCCCCGGGACAGCCAACTCTGGGGCCAACGTCCTGACTTTC. It encodes CASSQGPGTANSGANVLTF.

The chain employs TRBV19 and TRBJ1-1; D unresolved. The CDR3 has 14 amino acids. Germline CDR1 and CDR2: LNHDA and SQIVND (reference sequence). V lost 7 bases and J lost 3, with 15 bases in between. This CDR3 is CASTDGSYDTEAFF. The CDR3 DNA sequence: TGTGCCAGTACCGATGGGTCTTATGACACTGAAGCTTTCTTT.

The genes are TRBV7-8 and TRBJ2-7; D uncertain. Germline V CDR1 and CDR2: SGHVS, FQNEAQ. The CDR3 runs to 14 residues. V gave up 3 bases and J gave up 1 base, with 10 bases separating them. The CDR3 nucleotides read TGTGCCAGCAGCTTGTGGACGGAGTCCTACGAGCAGTACTTC. Protein: CASSLWTESYEQYF.

With respect to this clone: A single base separates this from a much larger clone, so it may be a read error. The sample carries other DNA sequences with the same CDR3. The chain carries TRBV14 and TRBJ2-7; D uncertain. With 3 bases removed from V and 2 bases from J, the gap between germline ends came to 14 bases. Germline V gene data show CDR1 as SGHDN and CDR2 as FVKESK. The CDR3 runs 15 residues. CDR3 sequence reads: CASSQGIPGPYEQYF. CDR3 DNA: TGTGCCAGCAGCCAGGGGATTCCCGGTCCCTACGAGCAGTACTTC.

The chain couples TRBV7-2 to TRBJ1-1; the match to TRBD1 covers 10 bases. The germline gives CDR1 SGHTA, CDR2 FQGNSA. V shed 7 bases, J shed 0 bases, and the junction held 17 bases outside the gene matches. The CDR3 contains 19 residues. The CDR3 protein is CASTLGQGTLGLMNTEAFF. In DNA, the CDR3 is TGTGCCAGCACCCTGGGACAGGGGACGTTGGGGTTAATGAACACTGAAGCTTTCTTT.

The CDR3, as DNA: TGTGCCTGGAGTCGAGGGGCCCACGGCGACATTCAGTACTTC. Translating it yields CAWSRGAHGDIQYF. J is TRBJ2-4 and V is TRBV30; D is possibly TRBD1 or TRBD2 (5 bases each). The V gene lost 2 bases and the J gene lost 8 bases, with 16 bases spanning the gap. CDR1 and CDR2 from the germline V gene are GTSNPN and SVGIG (reference sequence). CDR3 length: 14 amino acids.

The chain combines TRBV11-3 with TRBJ1-2; unclear D gene. Trimming shortened V by 7 bases and J by 4 bases, and 13 bases separated the two germline ends. Germline V CDR1 and CDR2: SGHNT, YENEEA. CDR3 length: 13 amino acids. In DNA form, the CDR3 reads TGTGCCAGCAAGCCCAAGGTCGTCTATGGCTACACCTTC. It is translated as CASKPKVVYGYTF.

V usage is TRBV7-9 and J usage is TRBJ1-4; D is uncertain. With 2 bases removed from V and 3 bases from J, the gap between germline ends came to 10 bases. Germline loops: CDR1 SEHNR, CDR2 FQNEAQ (reference sequence). The CDR3 sequence is 15 residues long. The CDR3: CASSLNRGANEKLFF. As DNA, the CDR3 is TGTGCCAGCAGCTTAAACAGAGGAGCTAATGAAAAACTGTTTTTT.

V usage is TRBV27 and J usage is TRBJ2-7; 11 bases line up with TRBD2. Trimming at V came to 10 bases and at J to 0 bases, leaving 8 bases not matched to a gene. This CDR3 is 15 amino acids long. Germline loops: CDR1 MNHEY, CDR2 SMNVEV (reference sequence). The CDR3 DNA follows: TGTGCCACCAAGAGGACTAGCGGGCCCTCCTACGAGCAGTACTTC. Its translation: CATKRTSGPSYEQYF.

This rearrangement joins TRBV6-5 to TRBJ2-7; 7 bases align to TRBD1. Germline V gives CDR1 MNHEY, CDR2 SVGAGI. The length of the CDR3 is 15 residues. The V and J ends lost 5 bases and 3 bases, in that order; junction bases with no gene match: 10. In DNA form, the CDR3 reads TGTGCCAGCAGTACGGGACAGTCTCTAGTCTACGAGCAGTACTTC. Amino acids: CASSTGQSLVYEQYF.